Sequencing of this T cell receptor beta chain was carried out in a study of OX40 agonist ivuxolimab in advanced cancers. On the study more broadly: Every 2 weeks, patients got intravenous ivuxolimab at one of six dose levels (0.01-10 mg/kg).

The count of this clone is one. Measured with immunoSEQ multiplex PCR; TCRdb has only the in-frame clones, and not every one. Of just under 75,000 clones in the sample, about 94% were seen once. Researchers took blood at baseline, on cycle 4 day 1, and on cycle 7 day 1. Germline V gene lookup returns CDR1 SGHDT and CDR2 YYEEEE. CDR3 size: 17 residues. J lost 1 base, V lost 1 base, and 8 bases had no gene match. The chain uses TRBV5-6 and TRBJ2-5, with TRBD1 identical over 9 bases. The sequences come from CD4+ or CD8+ T cells sorted from blood, collected in a trial of the OX40 agonist ivuxolimab. This clonotype originated in an adult with an advanced solid tumor such as melanoma, head and neck, liver or kidney cancer. CDR3 protein: CASSLSPGTGSQETQYF. The CDR3 DNA reads as TGTGCCAGCAGCTTGAGCCCCGGGACAGGGAGCCAAGAGACCCAGTACTTC.